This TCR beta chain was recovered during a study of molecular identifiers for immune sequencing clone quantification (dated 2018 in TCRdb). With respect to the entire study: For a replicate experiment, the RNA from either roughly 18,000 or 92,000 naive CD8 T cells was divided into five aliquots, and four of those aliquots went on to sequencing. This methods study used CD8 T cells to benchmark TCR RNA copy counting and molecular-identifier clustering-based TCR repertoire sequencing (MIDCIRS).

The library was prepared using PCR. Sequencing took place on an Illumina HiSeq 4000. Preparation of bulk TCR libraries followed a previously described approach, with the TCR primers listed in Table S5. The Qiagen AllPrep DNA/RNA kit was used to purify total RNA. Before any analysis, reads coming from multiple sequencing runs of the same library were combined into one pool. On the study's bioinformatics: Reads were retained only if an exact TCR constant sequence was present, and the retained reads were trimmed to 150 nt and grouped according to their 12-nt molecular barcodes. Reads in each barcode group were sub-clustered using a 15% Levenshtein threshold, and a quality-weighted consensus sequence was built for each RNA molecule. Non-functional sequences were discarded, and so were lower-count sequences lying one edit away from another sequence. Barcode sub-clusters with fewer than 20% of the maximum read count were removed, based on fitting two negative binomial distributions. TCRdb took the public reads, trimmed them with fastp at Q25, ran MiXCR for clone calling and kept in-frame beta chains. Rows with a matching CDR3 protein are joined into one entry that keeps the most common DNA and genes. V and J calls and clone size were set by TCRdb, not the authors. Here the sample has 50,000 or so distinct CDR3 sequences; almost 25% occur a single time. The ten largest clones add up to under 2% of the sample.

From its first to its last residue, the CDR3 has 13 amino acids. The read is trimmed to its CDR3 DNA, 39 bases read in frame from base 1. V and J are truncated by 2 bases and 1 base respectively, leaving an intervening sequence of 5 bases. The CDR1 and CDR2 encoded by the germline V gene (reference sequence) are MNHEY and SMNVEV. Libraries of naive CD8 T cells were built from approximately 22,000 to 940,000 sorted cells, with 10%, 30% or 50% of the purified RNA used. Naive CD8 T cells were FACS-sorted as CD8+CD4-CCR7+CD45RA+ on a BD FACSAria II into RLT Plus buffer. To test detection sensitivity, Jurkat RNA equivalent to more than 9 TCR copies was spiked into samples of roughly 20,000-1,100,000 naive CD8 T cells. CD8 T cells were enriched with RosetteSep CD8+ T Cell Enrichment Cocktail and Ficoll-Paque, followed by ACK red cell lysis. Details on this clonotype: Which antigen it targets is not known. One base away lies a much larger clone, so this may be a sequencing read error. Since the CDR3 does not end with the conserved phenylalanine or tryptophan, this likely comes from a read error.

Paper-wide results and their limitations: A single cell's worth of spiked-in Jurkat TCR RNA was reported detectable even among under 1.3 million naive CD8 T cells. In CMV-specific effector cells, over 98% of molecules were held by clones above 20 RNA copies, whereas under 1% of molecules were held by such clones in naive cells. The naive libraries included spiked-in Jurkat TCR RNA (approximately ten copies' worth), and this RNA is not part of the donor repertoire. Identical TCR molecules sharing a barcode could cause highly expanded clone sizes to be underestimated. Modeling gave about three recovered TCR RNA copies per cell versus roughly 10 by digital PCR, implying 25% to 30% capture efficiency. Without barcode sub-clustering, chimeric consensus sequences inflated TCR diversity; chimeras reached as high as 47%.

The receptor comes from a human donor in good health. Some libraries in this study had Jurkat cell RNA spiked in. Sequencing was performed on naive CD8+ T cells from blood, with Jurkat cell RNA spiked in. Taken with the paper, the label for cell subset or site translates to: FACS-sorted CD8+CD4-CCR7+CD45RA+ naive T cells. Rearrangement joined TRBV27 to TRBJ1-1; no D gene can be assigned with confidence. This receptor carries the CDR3 CASSLIPNTEAFS. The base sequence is TGTGCCAGCAGTTTAATCCCGAACACTGAAGCTTTCTCT.